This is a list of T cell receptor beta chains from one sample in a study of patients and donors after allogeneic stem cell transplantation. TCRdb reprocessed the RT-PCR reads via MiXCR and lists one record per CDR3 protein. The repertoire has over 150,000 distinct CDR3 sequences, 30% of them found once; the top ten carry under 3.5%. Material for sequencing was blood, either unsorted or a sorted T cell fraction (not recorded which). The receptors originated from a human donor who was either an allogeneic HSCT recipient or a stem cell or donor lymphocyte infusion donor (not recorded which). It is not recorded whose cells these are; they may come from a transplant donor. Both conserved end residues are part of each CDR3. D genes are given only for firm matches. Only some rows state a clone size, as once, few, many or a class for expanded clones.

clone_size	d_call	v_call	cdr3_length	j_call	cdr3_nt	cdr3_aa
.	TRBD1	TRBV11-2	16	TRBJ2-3	TGTGCCAGCAGCCAGCAGTACAGGGGGCAGCGGGGTACGCAGTATTTT	CASSQQYRGQRGTQYF
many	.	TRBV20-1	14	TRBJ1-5	TGCAGTGCTAGAGGTTCGGGGGGCCGCCGGCCCCAGCATTTT	CSARGSGGRRPQHF
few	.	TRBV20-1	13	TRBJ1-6	TGCAGTAAGACGGGTGGCGTGGATTCACCCCTCCACTTT	CSKTGGVDSPLHF
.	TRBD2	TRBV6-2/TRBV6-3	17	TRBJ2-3	TGTGCCAGCAGTTGGGAACAGCGGGAGCCTTATACAGATACGCAGTATTTT	CASSWEQREPYTDTQYF
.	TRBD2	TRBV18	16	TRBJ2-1	TGTGCCAGCTCACTTCGTCGGGAGGGCCAGCACAATGAGCAGTTCTTC	CASSLRREGQHNEQFF
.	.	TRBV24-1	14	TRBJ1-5	TGTGCCACCAGTGATTCTTGGAGCAATCAGCCCCAGCATTTT	CATSDSWSNQPQHF
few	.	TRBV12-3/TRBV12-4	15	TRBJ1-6	TGTGCCAGCAAGGGAAGGGGGATCTATAATTCACCCCTCCACTTT	CASKGRGIYNSPLHF
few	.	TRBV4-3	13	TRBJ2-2	TGCGCCAGCAGTCATCGGGGCACCGGGGAGCTGTTTTTT	CASSHRGTGELFF
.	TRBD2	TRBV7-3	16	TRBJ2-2	TGTGCCAGCAGCTTAGGGACTAGCGGGATTAGCGGGGAGCTGTTTTTT	CASSLGTSGISGELFF
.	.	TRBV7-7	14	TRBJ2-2	TGTGCTAGCAGCTTGGATCGGATGGCCGGGGAGCTGTTTTTT	CASSLDRMAGELFF
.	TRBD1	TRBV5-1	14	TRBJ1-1	TGCGCCAGCAGCCTCCGACAGGGTCAAGTCTTAGCTTTCTTT	CASSLRQGQVLAFF
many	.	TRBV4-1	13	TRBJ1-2	TGCGCCAGCAGCCAAGATCACAACTATGGCTACACCTTC	CASSQDHNYGYTF
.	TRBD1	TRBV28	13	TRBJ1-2	TGTGCCAGCAACACAGGGGGTGTCTATGGCTACACCTTC	CASNTGGVYGYTF
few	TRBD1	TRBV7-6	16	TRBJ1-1	TGTGCCAGCAGCCTGACAGGGGGCGGTCTGAACACTGAAGCTTTCTTT	CASSLTGGGLNTEAFF
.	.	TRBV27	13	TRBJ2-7	TGTGCCAGCAGTTTATGGGGCTCCTACGAGCAGTACTTC	CASSLWGSYEQYF
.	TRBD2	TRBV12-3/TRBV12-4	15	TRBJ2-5	TGTGCCAGCAGTCACCTCCTAGCGGGCCAAGAGACCCAGTACTTC	CASSHLLAGQETQYF
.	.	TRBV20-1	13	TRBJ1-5	TGCAGTGCTAGAGTGGCCCCTTATCAGCCCCAGCATTTT	CSARVAPYQPQHF
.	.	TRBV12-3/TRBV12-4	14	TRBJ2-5	TGTGCCAGCAGGGCCTCCCGGGTTTGGGAGACCCAGTACTTC	CASRASRVWETQYF
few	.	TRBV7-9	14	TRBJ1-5	TGTGCCAGCAGCTCCCTTGGGCGCAATCAGCCCCAGCATTTT	CASSSLGRNQPQHF
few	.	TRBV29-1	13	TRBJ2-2	TGCAGCGTTGAATTGTGGGACACCGGGGAGCTGTTTTTT	CSVELWDTGELFF
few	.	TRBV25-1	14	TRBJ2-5	TGTGCCAGCAGTAGGGATACCAGTCAAGAGACCCAGTACTTC	CASSRDTSQETQYF
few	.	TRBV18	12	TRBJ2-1	TGTGCCAGCTCACCCCAAGGGTTTGAGCAGTTCTTC	CASSPQGFEQFF
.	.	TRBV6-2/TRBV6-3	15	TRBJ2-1	TGTGCCAGCAACCCTCTAGCCACCTTACACATGGAGCAGTTCTTC	CASNPLATLHMEQFF
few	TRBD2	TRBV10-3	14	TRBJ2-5	TGTGCCATCAGGGGGACTAGCGGCCAAGAGACCCAGTACTTC	CAIRGTSGQETQYF
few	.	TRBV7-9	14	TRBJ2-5	TGTGCCAGCAGCCCCCGGGCCAATGGAGAGACCCAGTACTTC	CASSPRANGETQYF
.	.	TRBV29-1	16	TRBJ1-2	TGCAGCGTTGCGGCGGCAGGGCCCCGAGCTAACTATGGCTACACCTTC	CSVAAAGPRANYGYTF
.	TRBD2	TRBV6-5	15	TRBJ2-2	TGTGCCAGCACCGTAGCGGGAGCCCCCAATAGGGAGCTGTTTTTT	CASTVAGAPNRELFF
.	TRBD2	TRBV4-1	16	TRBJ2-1	TGCGCCAGCAGCCAAGATAGCGGGTACTCCTACAATGAGCAGTTCTTC	CASSQDSGYSYNEQFF
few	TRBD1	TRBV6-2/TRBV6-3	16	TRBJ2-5	TGTGCCAGGAATGCGGGACAGGAATATTTGATGGTGACCCAGTACTTC	CARNAGQEYLMVTQYF
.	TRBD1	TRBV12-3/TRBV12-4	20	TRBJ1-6	TGTGCCAGCAGTCATCCGGGACAGGGGGCACAGAGCTCCTATAATTCACCCCTCCACTTT	CASSHPGQGAQSSYNSPLHF
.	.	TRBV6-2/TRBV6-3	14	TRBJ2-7	TGTGCCAGCAGTTACGGGGGGCTTGACTACGAGCAGTACTTC	CASSYGGLDYEQYF
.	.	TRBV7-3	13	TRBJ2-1	TGTGCCAGCAGCTTAGAGACCCCAACTGAGCAGTTCTTC	CASSLETPTEQFF
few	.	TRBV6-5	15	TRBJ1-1	TGTGCCAGCAGTTACTCGATACAAATAAACACTGAAGCTTTCTTT	CASSYSIQINTEAFF
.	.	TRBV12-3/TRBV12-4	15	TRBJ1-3	TGTGCCAGCAGGGACTGGGGGCGCGCATTAAACACCATATATTTT	CASRDWGRALNTIYF
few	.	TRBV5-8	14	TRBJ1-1	TGTGCCAGCAGCTTGGGACAGCGGAACGCTGAAGCTTTCTTT	CASSLGQRNAEAFF